This T cell receptor (beta chain) was captured in a study of cytomegalovirus exposure and HLA in healthy donors. Study information: The study's early data release held roughly 91 million unique TCRs from HLA-typed donors.

From germline, CDR1 is SNHLY and CDR2 FYNNEI. Trimming left V 4 bases short and J 0 bases short, with 9 bases between. This CDR3 has 15 amino acids. The PCR ran on 60 Vbeta and 13 Jbeta primers. Per the study methods: Unique TCR beta chains numbered 80 million to 95 million in a later analysis, with some 9.9 million shared. Clones were read by immunoSEQ multiplex PCR, and TCRdb kept only the in-frame ones, dropping some. The V and J calls and clone size were taken over from that table, and D and trimming were inferred from the DNA. The sample holds 95,000 to 150,000 clones, 70% to 85% seen once. This clonotype was obtained from a woman in her forties or fifties in good health and CMV-seronegative. Sample: PBMCs. This chain joins TRBV2 and TRBJ2-2, with D possibly being TRBD2 (5 bases). CDR3 DNA sequence: TGTGCCAGCAGTGTGACACTAGCGAACACCGGGGAGCTGTTTTTT. Encoded protein: CASSVTLANTGELFF.